The present entry profiles one T cell receptor beta chain with its context. Its recognized antigen is unknown. Per-base qualities were not stored, and no clone one base away is much larger. Other nucleotide sequences from this sample produce the same CDR3. The data were taken from a study of blood T cell repertoires in COVID-19 (dated by TCRdb to the early 2020s). With regard to the full study: Samples from collaborators originated in the United States, Italy and Spain and spanned both the acute and convalescent phases of COVID-19. The material from the prospective study consisted of cDNA or gDNA derived from T cells, B-cell-depleted T cells, or PBMCs. Deeply sampled blood TCRbeta repertoires from subjects exposed to, actively infected with, or recovered from COVID-19 were included in the dataset. The repertoires were released in a freely available public database intended as a resource for research on the immune response to SARS-CoV-2. The samples were drawn from the first 160 participants of the ongoing ImmuneRACE study and from 1,254 subjects provided by 6 global collaborators. Nearly every sample came with metadata listing a de-identified subject ID, COVID-19 status, age in years and sex. Where available, HLA class I and class II types were taken from metadata supplied by the sample provider and were not determined by assay-based typing.

Collaborating institutions collected whole blood in K2EDTA tubes following their own protocols. For TCRbeta analysis, collaborators shipped samples as frozen whole blood, isolated PBMCs, or DNA extracted from either of those sample types. The CDR1 and CDR2 encoded by the germline V gene are KGHSH and LQKENI. Germline trimming amounts to 5 bases on V and 8 bases on J, with 4 as the count of junction bases outside the gene matches. The CDR3 spans 14 residues, from the cysteine through the phenylalanine. The read is trimmed to its CDR3 DNA, 42 bases read in frame from base 1. TCRbeta CDR3 regions were amplified from genomic DNA by means of the immunoSEQ Assay, a bias-controlled multiplex PCR. In the paper's pipeline: The number of nucleated cells in each sample was estimated by amplification of reference gene primers within the assay. To quantify the absolute abundance of each unique TCRbeta CDR3 rearrangement, sequence reads were collapsed and filtered. For each sample, productive Simpson clonality was calculated as the square root of Simpson's diversity index over productive rearrangements. TCRdb provides this immuneACCESS table in a form limited to in-frame rearrangements. Some clones are lacking; in checked studies, under half of them reflect an unresolved V gene, and why the rest are absent is not known. The D gene and trimming were derived from the DNA, and the V and J assignments and clone size from that table. Here the sample has some 300,000 clones; around 87% occur a single time. Approximately 2.2% of the sample belongs to the ten largest clones.

What the research found in general, with its limitations: Clinical and demographic metadata were provided uncurated, with the amount varying by source and participant.

Sequencing was done on a sample of peripheral blood. The source of this sequence is a man between 18 and 29 years old with active or convalescent COVID-19. The V and J genes are TRBV18 and TRBJ2-1, and 12 bases in between align with TRBD2. The DNA is TGTGCCAGCTCATTACTAGCGGGAGGTCATGAGCAGTTCTTC. Its protein is CASSLLAGGHEQFF.